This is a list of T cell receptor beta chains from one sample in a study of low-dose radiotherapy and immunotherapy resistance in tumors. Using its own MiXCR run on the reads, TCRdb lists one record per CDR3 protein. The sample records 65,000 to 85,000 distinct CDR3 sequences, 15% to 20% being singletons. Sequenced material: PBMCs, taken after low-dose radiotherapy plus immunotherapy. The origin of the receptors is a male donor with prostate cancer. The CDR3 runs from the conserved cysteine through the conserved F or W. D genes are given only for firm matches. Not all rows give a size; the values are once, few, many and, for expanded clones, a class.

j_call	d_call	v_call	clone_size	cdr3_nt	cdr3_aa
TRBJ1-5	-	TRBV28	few	TGTGCCAGCAGTTTCTCAGGGCCTCAGCCCCAGCATTTT	CASSFSGPQPQHF
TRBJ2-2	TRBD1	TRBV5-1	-	TGCGCCAGCAGCCCGGGACAGGGATTAGGCGGGGAGCTGTTTTTT	CASSPGQGLGGELFF
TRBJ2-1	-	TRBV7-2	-	TGTGCCAGCAGCATGGAGGTCGGGGTAGGGGACTACAATGAGCAGTTCTTC	CASSMEVGVGDYNEQFF
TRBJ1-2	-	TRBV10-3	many	TGTGCCATCACGCCGGGAGCTGACTATTATGGCTACACCTTC	CAITPGADYYGYTF
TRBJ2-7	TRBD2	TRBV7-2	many	TGTGCCAGCAGCTCGCCGGGACTAGTGGGGGTCTACGAGCAGTACTTC	CASSSPGLVGVYEQYF
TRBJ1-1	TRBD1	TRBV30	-	TGTGCCTGGGGGACAGGCCCGAACACTGAAGCTTTCTTT	CAWGTGPNTEAFF
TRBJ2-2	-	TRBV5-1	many	TGCGCCAGCAGCTTGCGTGTGGGGGACACCGGGGAGCTGTTTTTT	CASSLRVGDTGELFF
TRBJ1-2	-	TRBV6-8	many	TGTGCCAGCAGTTACGGGGTAGGGGCAAATGGCTACACCTTC	CASSYGVGANGYTF
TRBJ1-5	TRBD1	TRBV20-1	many	TGCAGTGCTGTACCCGGGACAGGGTGGTTTGGCAATCAGCCCCAGCATTTT	CSAVPGTGWFGNQPQHF
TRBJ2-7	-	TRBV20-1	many	TGCAGTGCTCGGCCGGGACTTAACTACGAGCAGTACTTC	CSARPGLNYEQYF
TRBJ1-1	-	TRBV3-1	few	TGTGCCAGCAGCCAAGGAATACGGACGAACACTGAAGCTTTCTTT	CASSQGIRTNTEAFF
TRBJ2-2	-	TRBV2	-	TGTGCCAGTACCGGGACATTAGTCACCGGGGAGCTGTTTTTT	CASTGTLVTGELFF
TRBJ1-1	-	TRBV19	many	TGTGCCAGTAGTATCCCCCAGGGTAGAACTGAAGCTTTCTTT	CASSIPQGRTEAFF
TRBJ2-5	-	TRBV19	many	TGTGCCAGTAGTAGCGACTACCAAGAGACCCAGTACTTC	CASSSDYQETQYF
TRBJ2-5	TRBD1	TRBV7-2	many	TGTGCCAGCAGCGTCAGGCCAGGGGGCACGGAGACCCAGTACTTC	CASSVRPGGTETQYF
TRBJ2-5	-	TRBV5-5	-	TGTGCCAGCAGCTTGGGACCCGGAGGAGAGACCCAGTACTTC	CASSLGPGGETQYF
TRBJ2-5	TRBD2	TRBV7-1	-	TGTGCCAGCAGCGTTCGGGGACTACAAGAGACCCAGTACTTC	CASSVRGLQETQYF
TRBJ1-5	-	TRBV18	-	TGTGCCAGCTCACCGGACGGAGACAATCAGCCCCAGCATTTT	CASSPDGDNQPQHF
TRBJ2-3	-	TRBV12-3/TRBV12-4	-	TGTGCCAGCAAAGGGGGTGGCACAGATACGCAGTATTTT	CASKGGGTDTQYF
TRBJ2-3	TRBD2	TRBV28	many	TGTGCCAGCAGTGACGCGGGAGGGGGGACAGATACGCAGTATTTT	CASSDAGGGTDTQYF
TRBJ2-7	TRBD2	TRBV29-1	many	TGCAGCGAAGGGACTAGCGGGAGGGCAAACGAGCAGTACTTC	CSEGTSGRANEQYF
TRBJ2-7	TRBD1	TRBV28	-	TGTGCCAGCAGCATCTTCGGGACAGGTCACTACGAGCAGTACTTC	CASSIFGTGHYEQYF
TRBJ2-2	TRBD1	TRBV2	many	TGTGCCAGCAAGGACAGGGGGCCCTATTACACCGGGGAGCTGTTTTTT	CASKDRGPYYTGELFF
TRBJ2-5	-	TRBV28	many	TGTGCCAGCAGCCACGGACCAGAGACCCAGTACTTC	CASSHGPETQYF
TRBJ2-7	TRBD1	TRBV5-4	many	TGTGCCAGCAGCCTAAGACAGGGGTCGAGTGGCGAGCAGTACTTC	CASSLRQGSSGEQYF
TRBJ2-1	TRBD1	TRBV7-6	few	TGTGCCAGCAGCTGGGGACAGGGATCCTACAATGAGCAGTTCTTC	CASSWGQGSYNEQFF
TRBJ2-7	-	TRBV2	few	TGTGCCAGCAGTTCAAGGGGTACCTACGAGCAGTACTTC	CASSSRGTYEQYF
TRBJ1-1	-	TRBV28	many	TGTGCCAGCAGTTTAAAGGGTCCAGCTTTCTTT	CASSLKGPAFF
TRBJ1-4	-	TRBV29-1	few	TGCAGCGTTGAACGGCAGGAAAAACTGTTTTTT	CSVERQEKLFF